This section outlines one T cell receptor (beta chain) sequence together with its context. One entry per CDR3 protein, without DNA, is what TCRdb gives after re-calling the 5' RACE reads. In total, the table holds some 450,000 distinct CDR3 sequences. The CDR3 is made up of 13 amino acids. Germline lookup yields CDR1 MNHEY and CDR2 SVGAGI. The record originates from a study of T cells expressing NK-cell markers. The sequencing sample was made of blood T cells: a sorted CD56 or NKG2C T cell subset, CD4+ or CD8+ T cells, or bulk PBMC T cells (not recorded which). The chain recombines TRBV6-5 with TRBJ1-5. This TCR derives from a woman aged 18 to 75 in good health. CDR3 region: CASSYGLGQPQHF.